This is a list of T cell receptor beta chains from one sample in a study of T cells in Graves' hyperthyroidism and ophthalmopathy. One entry per CDR3 protein results from TCRdb running MiXCR on the multiplex PCR reads. Altogether some 760,000 distinct CDR3 sequences are present, 11% to 15% being singletons, with the ten largest covering roughly a tenth. The sample comprised blood. The receptor set was obtained from a woman between 18 and 29 years old with Graves' hyperthyroidism. CDR3s include the opening cysteine and the closing phenylalanine or tryptophan. A D gene is named only where the DNA matches it firmly. Clone size is shown for a subset of rows, as once, few, many or a class of expanded clone.

clone_size d_call j_call v_call cdr3_aa cdr3_nt
. TRBD2 TRBJ2-1 TRBV14 CASSPASGGINEQFF TGTGCCAGCAGCCCCGCTAGCGGGGGGATCAATGAGCAGTTCTTC
many TRBD2 TRBJ2-1 TRBV29-1 CSVGTSGYNEQFF TGCAGCGTTGGGACTAGCGGATACAATGAGCAGTTCTTC
few TRBD2 TRBJ2-7 TRBV20-1 CSARGGTSGFYEQYF TGCAGTGCTAGAGGGGGGACTAGCGGTTTCTACGAGCAGTACTTC
many TRBD1 TRBJ2-7 TRBV3-1 CASSQDTGGYEQYF TGTGCCAGCAGCCAAGATACAGGGGGCTACGAGCAGTACTTC
. . TRBJ2-5 TRBV15 CATSKGATGQETQYF TGTGCCACCAGCAAAGGAGCGACAGGACAAGAGACCCAGTACTTC
. . TRBJ2-2 TRBV5-4 CASSLAVGGNTGELFF TGTGCCAGCAGCTTGGCGGTGGGGGGGAACACCGGGGAGCTGTTTTTT
few TRBD2 TRBJ2-7 TRBV28 CASSLSIAGGAAYEQYF TGTGCCAGCAGTTTATCCATAGCGGGAGGAGCTGCCTACGAGCAGTACTTC
few . TRBJ2-1 TRBV10-3 CAISPGSSYNEQFF TGTGCCATCAGCCCTGGGAGCTCCTACAATGAGCAGTTCTTC
many TRBD1 TRBJ2-2 TRBV2 CASTEDAGTGAAGELFF TGTGCCAGCACCGAGGACGCCGGGACAGGGGCGGCCGGGGAGCTGTTTTTT
few TRBD1 TRBJ2-5 TRBV14 CASSQDYWTGPKETQYF TGTGCCAGCAGCCAAGATTATTGGACAGGGCCCAAAGAGACCCAGTACTTC
many TRBD2 TRBJ2-1 TRBV10-3 CAIRRAGAYNEQFF TGTGCCATCAGGAGAGCGGGAGCCTACAATGAGCAGTTCTTC
. TRBD2 TRBJ2-3 TRBV12-5 CASGPFHLGPGLPTDTQYF TGTGCTAGTGGTCCGTTTCACCTGGGACCGGGACTACCCACAGATACGCAGTATTTT
many TRBD2 TRBJ2-2 TRBV6-1 CASRGLAGNTGELFF TGTGCCAGCAGGGGACTAGCGGGAAACACCGGGGAGCTGTTTTTT
few TRBD2 TRBJ2-1 TRBV9 CASTEGLAGANEQFF TGTGCCAGCACCGAGGGACTAGCGGGAGCGAATGAGCAGTTCTTC
. . TRBJ1-3 TRBV3-1 CASSLTASGNTIYF TGTGCCAGCAGCCTAACAGCCTCTGGAAACACCATATATTTT
many . TRBJ2-1 TRBV12-3/TRBV12-4 CASSWVWTSLEGSYNEQFF TGTGCCAGCAGTTGGGTCTGGACGAGCTTGGAGGGCTCCTACAATGAGCAGTTCTTC
few . TRBJ1-1 TRBV20-1 CSASPWGGANTEAFF TGCAGTGCTAGCCCGTGGGGTGGGGCGAACACTGAAGCTTTCTTT
many . TRBJ2-3 TRBV12-3/TRBV12-4 CASSLLWGRLGTDTQYF TGTGCCAGCAGCCTACTTTGGGGGCGGTTGGGCACAGATACGCAGTATTTT
. . TRBJ2-5 TRBV7-9 CASSSLKTGPPRGVQYF TGTGCCAGCAGCTCCTTAAAAACCGGGCCGCCCAGGGGAGTTCAGTACTTC
. . TRBJ2-1 TRBV5-1 CASAQPQGQQFF TGCGCCAGCGCCCAACCTCAGGGTCAGCAGTTCTTC
. . TRBJ2-7 TRBV7-2 CASSFTGPLEQYF TGTGCCAGCAGCTTTACAGGGCCCCTCGAGCAGTACTTC
. TRBD2 TRBJ2-7 TRBV20-1 CSALAGTYEQYF TGCAGTGCGCTAGCGGGGACCTACGAGCAGTACTTC
once TRBD2 TRBJ2-3 TRBV4-3 CASSQGLAGEPSDTQYF TGCGCCAGCAGCCAGGGACTAGCGGGAGAGCCGTCAGATACGCAGTATTTT
few TRBD1 TRBJ2-7 TRBV7-6 CASSWGTGYDEQYF TGTGCCAGCAGCTGGGGGACAGGGTATGACGAGCAGTACTTC
. . TRBJ2-3 TRBV27 CASSPSRRKDTQYF TGTGCCAGCAGTCCCAGTAGGAGGAAAGATACGCAGTATTTT
. . TRBJ1-4 TRBV6-5 CASSYRDSLNEKLFF TGTGCCAGCAGTTACCGCGACAGTCTTAATGAAAAACTGTTTTTT
. . TRBJ2-7 TRBV19 CASSRVGDVYEQYF TGTGCCAGTAGTAGGGTGGGAGACGTTTACGAGCAGTACTTC
many TRBD1 TRBJ1-1 TRBV18 CASSPGQGQGNTEAFF TGTGCCAGCTCACCAGGACAGGGGCAGGGGAACACTGAAGCTTTCTTT
. . TRBJ2-4 TRBV6-1 CASRSIRGRSIQYF TGTGCCAGCAGGTCTATCAGGGGACGGAGCATTCAGTACTTC
many . TRBJ2-7 TRBV11-3 CASTGYDEQYF TGTGCCAGCACGGGGTATGACGAGCAGTACTTC
. . TRBJ1-1 TRBV15 CATSRDREAGLPGPEAFF TGTGCCACCAGCAGAGATCGGGAGGCCGGGCTTCCTGGGCCCGAAGCTTTCTTT
. . TRBJ2-7 TRBV19 CASSSASYSYEQYF TGTGCCAGTAGTTCTGCCAGTTATTCCTACGAGCAGTACTTC
. . TRBJ1-5 TRBV6-1 CASSQYMGRDNQPQHF TGTGCCAGCAGTCAGTACATGGGACGGGACAATCAGCCCCAGCATTTT
many TRBD2 TRBJ2-1 TRBV28 CASSFLTSGYYNEQFF TGTGCCAGCAGTTTCCTAACTAGCGGCTACTACAATGAGCAGTTCTTC
few TRBD2 TRBJ2-3 TRBV30 CALEAGGWTDTQYF TGTGCCTTGGAGGCGGGAGGGTGGACAGATACGCAGTATTTT
. . TRBJ2-1 TRBV9 CASSAPQDLSSYNEQFF TGTGCCAGCAGCGCTCCTCAGGACTTGAGCTCCTACAATGAGCAGTTCTTC
. . TRBJ2-3 TRBV12-3/TRBV12-4 CASSWRVSDTQYF TGTGCCAGCAGTTGGCGGGTCTCAGATACGCAGTATTTT
many . TRBJ1-6 TRBV6-1 CASSENSANSPLHF TGTGCCAGCAGTGAAAACAGCGCGAATTCACCCCTCCACTTT
many TRBD2 TRBJ2-1 TRBV6-5 CASSYGGRVEQFF TGTGCCAGCAGTTATGGAGGGAGGGTTGAGCAGTTCTTC
. . TRBJ1-5 TRBV3-1 CASSRAEREPQHF TGTGCCAGCAGCCGGGCAGAAAGGGAGCCCCAGCATTTT
many TRBD1 TRBJ2-7 TRBV3-1 CASRASGQGASEQYF TGTGCCAGCAGGGCGTCGGGACAGGGAGCTAGCGAGCAGTACTTC
few . TRBJ2-2 TRBV3-1 CASSQEVGTGELFF TGTGCCAGCAGCCAAGAGGTCGGGACCGGGGAGCTGTTTTTT
few . TRBJ2-2 TRBV12-3/TRBV12-4 CASSLLISTNTGELFF TGTGCCAGCAGTTTACTGATTTCTACGAACACCGGGGAGCTGTTTTTT
few . TRBJ1-1 TRBV4-2 CASSQELTVMANTEAFF TGTGCCAGCAGCCAAGAATTGACTGTAATGGCGAACACTGAAGCTTTCTTT
. TRBD2 TRBJ2-3 TRBV29-1 CSVDGAASGRNTQYF TGCAGCGTTGATGGGGCGGCTAGCGGGAGGAATACGCAGTATTTT
many . TRBJ1-2 TRBV28 CASVSTGGVNYGYTF TGTGCCAGCGTATCTACGGGTGGGGTTAACTATGGCTACACCTTC
. TRBD1 TRBJ1-1 TRBV28 CASSKTGGRDTEAFF TGTGCCAGCAGTAAGACAGGGGGCAGGGACACTGAAGCTTTCTTT
. . TRBJ2-1 TRBV6-6 CASSYSGRNEQFF TGTGCCAGCAGTTACTCGGGGCGGAATGAGCAGTTCTTC
many . TRBJ2-5 TRBV11-1 CASSYWTRQETQYF TGTGCCAGCAGCTACTGGACACGCCAAGAGACCCAGTACTTC
many . TRBJ1-3 TRBV7-9 CASSLGTVSGNTIYF TGTGCCAGCAGCTTAGGGACAGTATCTGGAAACACCATATATTTT